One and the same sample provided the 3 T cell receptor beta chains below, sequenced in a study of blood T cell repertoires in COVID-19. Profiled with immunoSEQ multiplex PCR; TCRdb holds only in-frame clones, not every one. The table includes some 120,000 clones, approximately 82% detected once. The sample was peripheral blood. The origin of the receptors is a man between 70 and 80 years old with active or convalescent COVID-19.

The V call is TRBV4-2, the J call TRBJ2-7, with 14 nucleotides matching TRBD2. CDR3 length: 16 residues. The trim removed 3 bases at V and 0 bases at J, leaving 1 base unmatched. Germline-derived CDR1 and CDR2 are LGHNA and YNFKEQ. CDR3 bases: TGTGCCAGCAGCCATGGGACTAGCGGGGGCTCCTACGAGCAGTACTTC. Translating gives CASSHGTSGGSYEQYF.

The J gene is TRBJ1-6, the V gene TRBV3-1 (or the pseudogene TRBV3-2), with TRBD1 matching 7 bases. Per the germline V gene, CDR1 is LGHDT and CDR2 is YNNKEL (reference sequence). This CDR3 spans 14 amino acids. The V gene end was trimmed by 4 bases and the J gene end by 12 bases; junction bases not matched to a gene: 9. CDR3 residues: CASSLQTGTGPLHF. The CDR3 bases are TGTGCCAGCAGCCTTCAGACAGGGACGGGACCCCTCCACTTT.

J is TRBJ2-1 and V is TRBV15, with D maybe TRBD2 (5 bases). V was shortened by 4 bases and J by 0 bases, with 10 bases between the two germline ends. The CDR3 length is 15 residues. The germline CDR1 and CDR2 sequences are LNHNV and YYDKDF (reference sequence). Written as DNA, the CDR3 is TGTGCCACCAGCAAAGATGGACTCTCCTACAATGAGCAGTTCTTC. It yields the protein CATSKDGLSYNEQFF.